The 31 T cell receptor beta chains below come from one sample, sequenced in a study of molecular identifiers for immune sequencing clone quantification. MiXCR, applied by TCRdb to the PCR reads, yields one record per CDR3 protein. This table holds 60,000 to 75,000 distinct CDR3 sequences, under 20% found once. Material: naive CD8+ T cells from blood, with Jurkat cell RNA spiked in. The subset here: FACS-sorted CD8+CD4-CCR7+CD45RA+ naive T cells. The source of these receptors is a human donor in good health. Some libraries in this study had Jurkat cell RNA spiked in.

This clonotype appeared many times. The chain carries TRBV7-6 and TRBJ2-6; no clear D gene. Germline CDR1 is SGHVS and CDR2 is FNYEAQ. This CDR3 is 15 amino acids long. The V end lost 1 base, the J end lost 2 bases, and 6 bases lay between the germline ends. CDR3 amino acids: CASSLGGTGANVLTF. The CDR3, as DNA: TGTGCCAGCAGCTTAGGAGGAACTGGGGCCAACGTCCTGACTTTC.

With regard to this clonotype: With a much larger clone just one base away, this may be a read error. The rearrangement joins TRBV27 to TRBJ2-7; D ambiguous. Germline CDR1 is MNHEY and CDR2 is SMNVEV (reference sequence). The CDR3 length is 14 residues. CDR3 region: CGSSSHRPPYEQYF. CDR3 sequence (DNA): TGTGGCAGCAGTTCGCACCGGCCCCCTTACGAGCAGTACTTC.

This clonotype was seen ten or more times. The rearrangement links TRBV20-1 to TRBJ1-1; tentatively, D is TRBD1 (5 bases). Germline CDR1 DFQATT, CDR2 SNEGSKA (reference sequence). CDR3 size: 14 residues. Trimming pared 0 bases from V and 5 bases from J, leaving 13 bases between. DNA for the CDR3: TGCAGTGCTAGAGATTGGGACCAAGGAACTGAAGCTTTCTTT. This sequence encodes CSARDWDQGTEAFF.

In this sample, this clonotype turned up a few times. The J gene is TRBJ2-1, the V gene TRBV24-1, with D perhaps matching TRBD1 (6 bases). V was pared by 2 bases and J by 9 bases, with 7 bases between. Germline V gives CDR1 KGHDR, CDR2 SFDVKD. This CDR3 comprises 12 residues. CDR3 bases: TGTGCCACCAGTGATTCAGGGGTTGAGCAGTTCTTC. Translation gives CATSDSGVEQFF.

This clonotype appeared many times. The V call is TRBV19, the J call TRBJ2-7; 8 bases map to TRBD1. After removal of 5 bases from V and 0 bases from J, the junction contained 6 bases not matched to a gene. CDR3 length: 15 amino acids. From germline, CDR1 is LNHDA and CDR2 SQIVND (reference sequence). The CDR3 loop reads CASSPLDRDSYEQYF. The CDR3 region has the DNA TGTGCCAGTAGTCCACTGGACAGGGACTCCTACGAGCAGTACTTC.

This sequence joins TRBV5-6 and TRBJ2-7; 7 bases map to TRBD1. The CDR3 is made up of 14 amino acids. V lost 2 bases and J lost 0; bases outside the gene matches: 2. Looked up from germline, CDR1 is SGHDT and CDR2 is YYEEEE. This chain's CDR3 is CASSFRQGSYEQYF. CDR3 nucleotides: TGTGCCAGCAGCTTCAGACAGGGCTCCTACGAGCAGTACTTC.

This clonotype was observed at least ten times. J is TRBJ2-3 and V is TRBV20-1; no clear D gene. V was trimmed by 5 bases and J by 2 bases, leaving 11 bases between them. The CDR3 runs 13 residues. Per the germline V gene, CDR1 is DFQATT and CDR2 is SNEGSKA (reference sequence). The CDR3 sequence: CSAYPSNTDTQYF. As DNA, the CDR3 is TGCAGTGCTTACCCCTCGAACACAGATACGCAGTATTTT.

The CDR3 protein is CASSLTQGALRREQYF. The CDR3 nucleotides read TGTGCCAGCAGTTTAACACAGGGCGCCCTGCGGCGGGAGCAGTACTTC. The chain has TRBV27 and TRBJ2-7; D possibly corresponds to TRBD1 (6 bases). This CDR3 contains 16 residues. Germline values: CDR1 MNHEY, CDR2 SMNVEV (reference sequence). The V end was cut by 2 bases, the J end by 7 bases, with 21 bases between.

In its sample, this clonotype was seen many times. CDR3 sequence: CASSPGASVAYEQYF. CDR3 coding DNA: TGTGCCAGCAGCCCCGGGGCTAGCGTCGCCTACGAGCAGTACTTC. The rearrangement links TRBV6-1 to TRBJ2-7, with D tentatively TRBD2 (6 bases). V lost 6 bases and J lost 2, with 17 bases in between. Germline V gene data show CDR1 as MNHNS and CDR2 as SASEGT. The CDR3 totals 15 residues.

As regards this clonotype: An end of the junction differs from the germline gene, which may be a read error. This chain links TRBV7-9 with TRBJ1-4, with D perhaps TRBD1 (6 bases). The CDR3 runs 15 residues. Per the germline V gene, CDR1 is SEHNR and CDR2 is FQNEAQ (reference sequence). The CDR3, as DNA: TGTGCCAGCAGCCCCCCAGGGGTGGGGAACGAAAAACTGTCTTTT. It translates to CASSPPGVGNEKLSF.

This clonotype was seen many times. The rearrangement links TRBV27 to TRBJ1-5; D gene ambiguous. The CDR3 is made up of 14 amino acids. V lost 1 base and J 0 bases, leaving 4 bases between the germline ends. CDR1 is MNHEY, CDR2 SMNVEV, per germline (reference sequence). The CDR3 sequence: CASSLYYSNQPQHF. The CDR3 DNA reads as TGTGCCAGCAGTTTATATTATAGCAATCAGCCCCAGCATTTT.

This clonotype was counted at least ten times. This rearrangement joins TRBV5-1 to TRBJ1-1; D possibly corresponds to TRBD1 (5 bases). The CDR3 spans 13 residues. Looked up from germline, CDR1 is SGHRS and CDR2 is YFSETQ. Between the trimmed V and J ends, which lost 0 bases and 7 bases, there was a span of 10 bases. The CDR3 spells CASSLVRGREAFF. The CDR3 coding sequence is TGCGCCAGCAGCTTGGTCCGGGGCCGTGAAGCTTTCTTT. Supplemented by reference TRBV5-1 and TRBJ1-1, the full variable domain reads KAGVTQTPRYLIKTRGQQVTLSCSPISGHRSVSWYQQTPGQGLQFLFEYFSETQRNKGNFPGRFSGRQFSNSRSEMNVSTLELGDSALYLCASSLVRGREAFFGQGTRLTVV.

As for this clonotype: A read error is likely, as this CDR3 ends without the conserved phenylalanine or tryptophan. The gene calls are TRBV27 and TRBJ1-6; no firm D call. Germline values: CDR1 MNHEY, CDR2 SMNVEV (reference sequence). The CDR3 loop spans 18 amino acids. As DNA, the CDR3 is TGTGCCAGCAGTGTATCCGGGCCCAATAGTCCAGGACCTTCACCCCTCCACGTT. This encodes CASSVSGPNSPGPSPLHV.

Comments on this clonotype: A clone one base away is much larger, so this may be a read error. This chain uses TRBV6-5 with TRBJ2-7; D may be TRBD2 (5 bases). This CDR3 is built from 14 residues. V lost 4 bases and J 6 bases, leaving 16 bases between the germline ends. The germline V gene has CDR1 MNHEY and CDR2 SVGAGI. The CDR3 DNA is TGTGCCAGCAGTTGGTTAGTGGGAGTGGGCGAGCAGTACTTC. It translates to CASSWLVGVGEQYF.

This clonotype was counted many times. The CDR3 DNA follows: TGTGCCAGCAGCTTAGCGCCCCCTCCCTACGAGCAGTACTTC. Amino acid sequence: CASSLAPPPYEQYF. V and J are TRBV7-2 and TRBJ2-7; D is ambiguous. This CDR3 region has 14 residues. The germline V gene encodes CDR1 SGHTA and CDR2 FQGNSA. V lost 0 bases and J lost 2, with 8 bases in between.

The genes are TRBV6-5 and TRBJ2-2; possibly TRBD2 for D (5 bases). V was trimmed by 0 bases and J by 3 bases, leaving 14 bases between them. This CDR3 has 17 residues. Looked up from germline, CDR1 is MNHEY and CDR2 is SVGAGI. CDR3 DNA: TGTGCCAGCAGTTACTCGAGGAGTAGCGCCTACACCGGGGAGCTGTTTTTT. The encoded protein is CASSYSRSSAYTGELFF.

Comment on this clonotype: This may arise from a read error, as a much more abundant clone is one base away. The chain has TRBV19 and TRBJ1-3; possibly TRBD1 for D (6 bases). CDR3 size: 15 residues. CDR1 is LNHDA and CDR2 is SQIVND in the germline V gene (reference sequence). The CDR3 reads CAGSWGGQFGNTIYF. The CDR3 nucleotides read TGTGCCGGTAGCTGGGGCGGACAGTTTGGAAACACCATATATTTT.

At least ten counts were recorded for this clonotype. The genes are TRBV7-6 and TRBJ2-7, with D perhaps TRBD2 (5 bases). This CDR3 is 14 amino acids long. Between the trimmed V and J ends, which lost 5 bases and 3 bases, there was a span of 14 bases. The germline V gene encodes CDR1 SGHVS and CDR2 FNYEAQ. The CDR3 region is CASSPGTGNYEQYF. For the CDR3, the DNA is TGTGCCAGCAGCCCGGGTACGGGAAACTACGAGCAGTACTTC.

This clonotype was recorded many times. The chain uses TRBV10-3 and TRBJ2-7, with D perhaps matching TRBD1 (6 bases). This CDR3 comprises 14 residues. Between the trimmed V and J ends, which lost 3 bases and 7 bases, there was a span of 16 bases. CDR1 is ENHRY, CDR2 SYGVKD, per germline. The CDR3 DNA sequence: TGTGCCATCAGTGATGGGACATGGGGTCGAGAGCAGTACTTC. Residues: CAISDGTWGREQYF.

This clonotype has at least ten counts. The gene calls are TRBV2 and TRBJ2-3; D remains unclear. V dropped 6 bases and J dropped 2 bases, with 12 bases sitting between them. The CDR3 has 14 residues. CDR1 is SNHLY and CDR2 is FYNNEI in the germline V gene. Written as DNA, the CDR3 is TGTGCCAGCAGGGCCCAGCGCCCCACAGATACGCAGTATTTT. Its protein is CASRAQRPTDTQYF.

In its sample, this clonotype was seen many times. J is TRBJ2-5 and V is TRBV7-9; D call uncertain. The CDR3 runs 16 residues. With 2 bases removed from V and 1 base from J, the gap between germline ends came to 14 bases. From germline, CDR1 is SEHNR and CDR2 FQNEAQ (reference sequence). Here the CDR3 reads CASSLSGPLLQETQYF. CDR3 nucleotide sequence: TGTGCCAGCAGCTTATCAGGACCCCTCCTCCAAGAGACCCAGTACTTC.

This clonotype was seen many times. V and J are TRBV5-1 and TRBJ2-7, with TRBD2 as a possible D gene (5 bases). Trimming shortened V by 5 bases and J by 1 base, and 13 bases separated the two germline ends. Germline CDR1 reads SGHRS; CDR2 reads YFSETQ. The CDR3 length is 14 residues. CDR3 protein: CASRIDGGSYEQYF. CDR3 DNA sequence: TGCGCCAGCAGGATAGACGGAGGATCCTACGAGCAGTACTTC.

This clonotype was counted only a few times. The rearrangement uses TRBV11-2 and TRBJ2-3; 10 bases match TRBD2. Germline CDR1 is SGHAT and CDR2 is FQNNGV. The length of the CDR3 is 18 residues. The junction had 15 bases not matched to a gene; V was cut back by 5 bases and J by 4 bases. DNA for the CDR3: TGTGCCAGCAGCCCCCCACCCGCTAGCGGGAGTAGGTCAGATACGCAGTATTTT. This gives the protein CASSPPPASGSRSDTQYF.

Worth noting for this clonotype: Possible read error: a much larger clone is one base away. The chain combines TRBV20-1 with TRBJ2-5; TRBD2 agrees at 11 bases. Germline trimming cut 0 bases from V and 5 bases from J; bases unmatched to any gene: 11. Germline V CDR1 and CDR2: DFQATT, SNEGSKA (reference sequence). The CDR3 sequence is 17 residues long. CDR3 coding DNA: TGCAGTGCTAGAGATCTCAGACTAGCGGGATGGGGGGAGACCCAGTACTTC. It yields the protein CSARDLRLAGWGETQYF.

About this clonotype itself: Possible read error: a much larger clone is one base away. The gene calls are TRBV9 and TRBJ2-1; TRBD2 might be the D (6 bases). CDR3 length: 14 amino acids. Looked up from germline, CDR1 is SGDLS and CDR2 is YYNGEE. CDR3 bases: TGTGCCAGCAGCCCTACGGACTACGGCAATGGGCAGTTCTTC. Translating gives CASSPTDYGNGQFF.

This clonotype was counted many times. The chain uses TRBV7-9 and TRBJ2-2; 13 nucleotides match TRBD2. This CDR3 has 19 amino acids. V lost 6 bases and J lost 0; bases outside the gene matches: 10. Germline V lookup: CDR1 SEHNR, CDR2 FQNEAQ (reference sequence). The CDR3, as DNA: TGTGCCAGCAGTTCACCCGGGACTAGCGGGGTCCCGAACACCGGGGAGCTGTTTTTT. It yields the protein CASSSPGTSGVPNTGELFF.

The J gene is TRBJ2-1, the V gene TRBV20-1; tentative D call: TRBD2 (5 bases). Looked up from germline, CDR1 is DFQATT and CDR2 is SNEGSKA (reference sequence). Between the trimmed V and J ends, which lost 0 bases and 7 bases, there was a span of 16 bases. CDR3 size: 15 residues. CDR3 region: CSARDLGDAKNEQFF. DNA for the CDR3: TGCAGTGCTAGAGATCTGGGAGACGCCAAGAATGAGCAGTTCTTC.

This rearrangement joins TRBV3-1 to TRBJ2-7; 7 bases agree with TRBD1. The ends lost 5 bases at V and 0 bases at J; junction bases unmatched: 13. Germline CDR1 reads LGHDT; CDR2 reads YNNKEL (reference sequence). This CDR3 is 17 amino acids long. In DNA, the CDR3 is TGTGCCAGCAGCACAGACAGGGCCCGAATCCTCTCCTACGAGCAGTACTTC. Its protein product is CASSTDRARILSYEQYF.

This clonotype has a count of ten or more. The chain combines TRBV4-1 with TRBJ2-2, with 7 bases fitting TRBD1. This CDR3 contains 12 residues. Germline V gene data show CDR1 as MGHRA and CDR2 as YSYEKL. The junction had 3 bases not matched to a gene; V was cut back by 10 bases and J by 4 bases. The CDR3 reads CATNRGTGELFF. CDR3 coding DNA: TGCGCCACCAACAGGGGCACCGGGGAGCTGTTTTTT.

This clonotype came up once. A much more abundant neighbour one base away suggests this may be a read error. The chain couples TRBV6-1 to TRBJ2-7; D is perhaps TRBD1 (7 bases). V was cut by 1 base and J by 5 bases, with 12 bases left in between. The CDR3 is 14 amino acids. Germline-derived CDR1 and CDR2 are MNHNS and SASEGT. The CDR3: CASSEGQGGHEQYF. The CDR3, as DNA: TGTGCCAGCAGTGAAGGACAGGGAGGTCACGAGCAGTACTTC.

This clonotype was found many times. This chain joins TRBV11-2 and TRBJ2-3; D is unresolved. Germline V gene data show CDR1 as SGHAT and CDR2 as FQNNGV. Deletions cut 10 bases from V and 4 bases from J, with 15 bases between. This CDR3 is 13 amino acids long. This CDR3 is CATRTFTPDTQYF. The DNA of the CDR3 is TGTGCCACCCGGACCTTTACCCCAGATACGCAGTATTTT.